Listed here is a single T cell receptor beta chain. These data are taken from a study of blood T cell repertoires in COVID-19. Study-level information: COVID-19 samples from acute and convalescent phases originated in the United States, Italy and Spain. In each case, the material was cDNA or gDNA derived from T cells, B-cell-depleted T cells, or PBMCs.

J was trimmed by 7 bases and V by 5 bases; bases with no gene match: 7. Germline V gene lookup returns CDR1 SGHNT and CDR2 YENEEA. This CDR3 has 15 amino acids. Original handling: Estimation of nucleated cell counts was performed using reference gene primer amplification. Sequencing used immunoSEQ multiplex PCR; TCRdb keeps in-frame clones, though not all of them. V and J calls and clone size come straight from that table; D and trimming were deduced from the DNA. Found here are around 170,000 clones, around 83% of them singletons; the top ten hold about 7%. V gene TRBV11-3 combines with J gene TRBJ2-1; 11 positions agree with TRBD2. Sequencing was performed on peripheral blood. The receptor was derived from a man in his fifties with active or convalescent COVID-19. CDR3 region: CASSQGLAEVNEQFF. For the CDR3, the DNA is TGTGCCAGCAGCCAGGGACTAGCGGAAGTTAATGAGCAGTTCTTC.